The rows below give T cell receptor beta chains drawn from one sample of a study of follicular helper T cells after annual influenza vaccination. The repertoire was sequenced with immunoSEQ multiplex PCR; TCRdb's copy has only in-frame clones and lacks some. The repertoire has 25,000 to 35,000 clones, roughly 80% of them found once; the top ten carry 1% to 1.5%. The source material was CXCR5+ CD38- circulating T follicular helper cells from blood, sampled on the day of influenza vaccination. The receptors shown here come from an adult who received the influenza vaccine. CDR3s include the opening cysteine and the closing phenylalanine or tryptophan. A D gene is named only where the DNA matches it firmly. The listing skips clone size in some rows; elsewhere it reads once, few, many or a size class.

J,V,size,D,CDR3,DNA
TRBJ2-2,TRBV19,-,-,CVSTEAGELFF,TGTGTCAGTACTGAGGCCGGGGAGCTGTTTTTT
TRBJ1-4,TRBV28,few,TRBD1,CASSLHRGEDEKLFF,TGTGCCAGCAGCCTACACAGGGGAGAAGATGAAAAACTGTTTTTT
TRBJ1-6,TRBV30,-,TRBD1,CAWKLRGQGLNSPLHF,TGTGCCTGGAAACTCAGGGGACAGGGGTTAAATTCACCCCTCCACTTT
TRBJ2-1,TRBV30,-,TRBD2,CAWSQRGVREQFF,TGTGCCTGGAGCCAACGGGGGGTTCGTGAGCAGTTCTTC
TRBJ2-4,TRBV6-6,-,TRBD1,CASSPGTGSNIQYF,TGTGCCAGCAGTCCGGGGACAGGGAGCAACATTCAGTACTTC
TRBJ1-3,TRBV30,-,TRBD1,CAGTPGQGFRNTIYF,TGTGCCGGGACCCCGGGACAGGGGTTTAGAAACACCATATATTTT
TRBJ2-1,TRBV12-5,-,TRBD2,CASGQTSGGEQFF,TGTGCTAGTGGCCAAACTAGCGGGGGTGAGCAGTTCTTC
TRBJ2-7,TRBV28,-,TRBD2,CASSLGGDYEQYF,TGTGCCAGCAGTTTAGGGGGGGACTACGAGCAGTACTTC
TRBJ1-4,TRBV6-1,-,-,CASSNQEGLKLFF,TGTGCCAGCAGTAATCAAGAGGGTTTAAAACTGTTTTTT
TRBJ2-7,TRBV20-1,once,-,CSGRRGYEQYF,TGCAGTGGCAGACGCGGCTACGAGCAGTACTTC
TRBJ1-3,TRBV5-1,-,-,CASSLDQGSGNTIYF,TGCGCCAGCAGCTTGGATCAGGGGTCTGGAAACACCATATATTTT
TRBJ1-1,TRBV2,-,-,CASSPGPNTEAFF,TGTGCCAGCAGTCCAGGGCCCAACACTGAAGCTTTCTTT
TRBJ1-2,TRBV5-1,-,TRBD1,CASSFEGANGYTF,TGCGCCAGCAGCTTTGAGGGGGCCAATGGCTACACCTTC
TRBJ2-5,TRBV10-2,few,-,CASRQPSKETQYF,TGCGCCAGCAGGCAGCCTAGTAAAGAGACCCAGTACTTC
TRBJ2-7,TRBV7-2,-,-,CASSAMGQTSYEQYF,TGTGCCAGCAGCGCAATGGGACAAACTTCCTACGAGCAGTACTTC
TRBJ2-4,TRBV5-1,-,-,CASSLAQGSKNIQYF,TGCGCCAGCAGCTTGGCACAGGGCAGCAAAAACATTCAGTACTTC
TRBJ1-2,TRBV4-2,-,-,CASSQEGQGSYGYTF,TGTGCCAGCAGCCAAGAGGGCCAGGGAAGTTATGGCTACACCTTC
TRBJ1-1,TRBV5-6,-,-,CASSLAIVGSMNTEAFF,TGTGCCAGCAGCTTGGCCATCGTGGGCAGCATGAACACTGAAGCTTTCTTT
TRBJ2-5,TRBV2,once,TRBD1,CASSAGTGAIGVQYF,TGTGCCAGCAGTGCCGGGACAGGGGCTATTGGGGTCCAGTACTTC
TRBJ2-7,TRBV5-1,-,-,CASSQGNEVGEQYF,TGCGCCAGCAGTCAGGGGAATGAGGTCGGCGAGCAGTACTTC
TRBJ2-7,TRBV7-2,-,-,CASTSYQEAEQYF,TGTGCCAGCACCTCTTACCAGGAGGCCGAGCAGTACTTC
TRBJ2-3,TRBV10-1,-,-,CASSEQSTDTQYF,TGCGCCAGCAGTGAACAGTCCACAGATACGCAGTATTTT
TRBJ2-7,TRBV2,few,-,CASRALREQYF,TGTGCCAGCAGGGCTCTTCGCGAGCAGTACTTC
TRBJ2-7,TRBV7-9,few,TRBD2,CASSLLAAYEQYF,TGTGCCAGCAGCTTGCTAGCGGCCTACGAGCAGTACTTC
TRBJ2-2,TRBV6-1,few,-,CASSERGGANTGELFF,TGTGCCAGCAGTGAAAGGGGGGGCGCGAACACCGGGGAGCTGTTTTTT
TRBJ1-1,TRBV6-1,-,TRBD1,CASSEVFRGEGAFF,TGTGCCAGCAGTGAAGTATTCAGGGGGGAAGGAGCTTTCTTT
TRBJ2-7,TRBV19,few,TRBD1,CASRSRTGPYEQYF,TGTGCCAGTAGATCCCGGACAGGGCCCTACGAGCAGTACTTC
TRBJ2-7,TRBV6-5,-,TRBD2,CASSPLGTSVHEQYF,TGTGCCAGCAGTCCCCTCGGGACTAGCGTCCACGAGCAGTACTTC
TRBJ2-7,TRBV29-1,-,TRBD1,CSVAGAGTGYEQYF,TGCAGCGTAGCTGGGGCCGGGACAGGATACGAGCAGTACTTC
TRBJ2-7,TRBV6-1,-,TRBD1,CASCPGTGVYEQYF,TGTGCCAGCTGTCCCGGGACAGGGGTTTACGAGCAGTACTTC
TRBJ1-5,TRBV6-5,-,-,CASSTTYAAQPQHF,TGTGCCAGCAGTACCACTTACGCGGCTCAGCCCCAGCATTTT
TRBJ1-4,TRBV28,-,-,CASTESGAREKLFF,TGTGCCAGCACGGAATCAGGGGCTCGAGAAAAACTGTTTTTT
TRBJ2-2,TRBV7-2,-,-,CASSIRQHTGELFF,TGTGCCAGCAGCATCCGACAGCACACCGGGGAGCTGTTTTTT
TRBJ1-2,TRBV27,-,-,CASSFRPGYGYTF,TGTGCCAGCAGTTTCAGGCCAGGGTATGGCTACACCTTC
TRBJ1-1,TRBV7-8,-,-,CASSLERVTEAFF,TGTGCCAGCAGCTTAGAACGGGTCACTGAAGCTTTCTTT
TRBJ2-7,TRBV6-6,-,-,CASSYGTLDTYEQYF,TGTGCCAGCAGTTACGGGACTCTAGACACTTACGAGCAGTACTTC
TRBJ1-4,TRBV28,-,-,CAVGDLREKLFF,TGTGCCGTCGGAGATCTCCGGGAAAAACTGTTTTTT
TRBJ1-5,TRBV29-1,-,-,CSVRQAGVGNQPQHF,TGCAGCGTAAGACAGGCAGGTGTGGGCAATCAGCCCCAGCATTTT
TRBJ2-1,TRBV5-1,once,-,CASSLARGAAQGEQFF,TGCGCCAGCAGCTTGGCCCGCGGGGCCGCCCAGGGTGAGCAGTTCTTC
TRBJ2-5,TRBV10-3,once,-,CAIGAAETQYF,TGTGCCATCGGAGCCGCGGAGACCCAGTACTTC
TRBJ1-2,TRBV19,-,TRBD1,CASSIQGTGSYGYTF,TGTGCCAGTAGTATACAAGGGACAGGGAGCTATGGCTACACCTTC
TRBJ2-2,TRBV7-9,-,TRBD1,CASSARTGLNTGELFF,TGTGCCAGCAGCGCCAGGACAGGGTTGAACACCGGGGAGCTGTTTTTT
TRBJ1-4,TRBV7-2,-,-,CASSLAGATNEKLFF,TGTGCCAGCAGCTTAGCAGGGGCAACTAATGAAAAACTGTTTTTT
TRBJ1-5,TRBV18,-,-,CASSPAGREQPQHF,TGTGCCAGCTCACCGGCCGGCCGGGAACAGCCCCAGCATTTT
TRBJ2-1,TRBV7-2,-,-,CASSLSSYNEQFF,TGTGCCAGCAGCCTTAGCTCCTACAATGAGCAGTTCTTC
TRBJ1-6,TRBV12-5,-,TRBD1,CASAVRGQGNSPLHF,TGTGCTAGTGCCGTGAGGGGGCAGGGGAATTCACCCCTCCACTTT
TRBJ1-2,TRBV6-1,-,TRBD1,CASITGGAGYGYTF,TGTGCCAGCATTACAGGGGGCGCGGGCTATGGCTACACCTTC
TRBJ1-4,TRBV10-3,few,-,CAISTTGREKLFF,TGTGCCATCAGCACAACTGGGCGTGAAAAACTGTTTTTT
TRBJ2-7,TRBV5-4,-,-,CASSLAGRSSYEQYF,TGTGCCAGCAGCTTGGCAGGGAGGTCGTCCTACGAGCAGTACTTC
TRBJ2-1,TRBV19,-,TRBD2,CASSIQYAGGYNEQFF,TGTGCCAGTAGTATACAGTATGCGGGAGGGTACAATGAGCAGTTCTTC
TRBJ1-5,TRBV28,-,TRBD1,CASRLPGQANQPQHF,TGTGCCAGCAGGCTACCGGGACAGGCGAATCAGCCCCAGCATTTT
TRBJ1-2,TRBV28,-,TRBD1,CASSSPRQGTYGYTF,TGTGCCAGCAGTTCTCCCCGACAGGGCACCTATGGCTACACCTTC